Listed below are T cell receptor beta chains from one sample, sequenced in a study of blood T cell repertoires in COVID-19. Assay used: immunoSEQ multiplex PCR; TCRdb lists only in-frame clones, some missing. The sample lists 200,000 to 250,000 clones; nearly 90% were seen once. Sequencing was done on a sample of PBMCs or T cells enriched from blood (not recorded which). These receptors all stem from a man younger than 45 who had recovered from COVID-19. Each CDR3 is given with its conserved first and last residue. A D gene is named only where the DNA matches it firmly. The size entry is marked missing in some rows and otherwise reads once, few, many or a size class.

>.|TRBV4-1|12|.|TRBJ2-7
TGCGCCAGCAGCCAATCGGCGGACGGGAAGTACTTC
CASSQSADGKYF
>.|TRBV19|17|.|TRBJ1-1
TGTGCCAGTAGTACTACGGGCCAAACCGGCAGGGGCACTGAAGCTTTCTTT
CASSTTGQTGRGTEAFF
>.|TRBV19|15|.|TRBJ1-1
TGTGCCAGTAGTATCAGGGACATGGGGGTCACTGAAGCTTTCTTT
CASSIRDMGVTEAFF
>TRBD1|TRBV2|14|.|TRBJ1-5
TGTGCCAGCAGAGTAACAGGGGCCAATCAGCCCCAGCATTTT
CASRVTGANQPQHF
>TRBD1|TRBV6-5|13|.|TRBJ1-2
TGTGCCACCGCAGGGGACAGATCCTATGGCTACACCTTC
CATAGDRSYGYTF
>.|TRBV2|14|.|TRBJ1-1
TGTGCCAGCATCGGGGGGAGACTGAACACTGAAGCTTTCTTT
CASIGGRLNTEAFF
>TRBD2|TRBV7-9|14|.|TRBJ2-7
TGTGCCAGCAGCTTTGACGGGGGGTCTTACGAGCAGTACTTC
CASSFDGGSYEQYF
>TRBD1|TRBV18|18|.|TRBJ1-1
TGTGCCAGCTCACTCAAGGGGACAGGGAAGCCCATGAACACTGAAGCTTTCTTT
CASSLKGTGKPMNTEAFF
>TRBD2|TRBV14|16|once|TRBJ2-2
TGTGCCAGCAGCCAAATCAGGTCTAGCGGGTACGGGGAGCTGTTTTTT
CASSQIRSSGYGELFF
>.|TRBV12-2|14|once|TRBJ1-2
TGTGCAAGTCGCTTAACGGACATTGACTATGGCTACACCTTC
CASRLTDIDYGYTF
>TRBD1|TRBV25-1|17|.|TRBJ2-4
TGTGCCAGCAGTGAACCCGGGACAGCCGACGCCAAAAACATTCAGTACTTC
CASSEPGTADAKNIQYF
>TRBD1|TRBV9|14|few|TRBJ1-1
TGTGCCAGCAGCTACACAGGGGGAGACACTGAAGCTTTCTTT
CASSYTGGDTEAFF
>.|TRBV7-2|14|.|TRBJ2-7
TGTGCCAGCAGCTTAGTAGGGGTAGCCCACGAGCAGTACTTC
CASSLVGVAHEQYF
>.|TRBV7-2|13|once|TRBJ1-5
TGTGCCAGCAGCCTAGTAGTTGGTCAGCCCCAGCATTTT
CASSLVVGQPQHF
>TRBD1|TRBV9|18|.|TRBJ1-3
TGTGCCAGCAGCGCAGGGGGACAGGGGTTTCGCTTTGGAAACACCATATATTTT
CASSAGGQGFRFGNTIYF
>TRBD2|TRBV10-1|16|.|TRBJ2-1
TGCGCCAGCAGTACCGCGGCTAGCGGTACCTACAATGAGCAGTTCTTC
CASSTAASGTYNEQFF
>TRBD2|TRBV19|17|.|TRBJ2-1
TGTGCCAGTAGTACCATAAGCGGGAGTGGCCCCTACAATGAGCAGTTCTTC
CASSTISGSGPYNEQFF
>TRBD2|TRBV5-4|14|.|TRBJ2-5
TGTGCCAGCAGCTTGAAGGGAGGGACCCTATCCCAGTACTTC
CASSLKGGTLSQYF
>.|TRBV5-1|16|.|TRBJ2-1
TGCGCCAGCAGCCCCCAGGGTCGCGGCACCGACAATGAGCAGTTCTTC
CASSPQGRGTDNEQFF
>TRBD2|TRBV7-9|15|.|TRBJ2-1
TGTGCCAGCAGCTTCGGGGGAGGGCCGTCCAATGAGCAGTTCTTC
CASSFGGGPSNEQFF